These T cell receptor beta chains were read from a single sample in a study of response to subunit inactivated influenza vaccine. In TCRdb, the RT-PCR reads were re-called with MiXCR into one record per CDR3 protein. Of about 520,000 distinct CDR3 sequences in the sample, approximately 7.2% are singletons; the top ten hold around 14%. Sequenced material: PBMCs from blood, taken about 24 months after vaccination. All receptors derive from a man aged 45 to 75 who received an inactivated influenza vaccine. CDR3s include the opening cysteine and the closing phenylalanine or tryptophan. The order of the fields is J gene, clone size, D gene, V gene, CDR3 length, CDR3 DNA, CDR3 protein. The D gene is left open where the match is weak. Not all rows give a size; the values are once, few, many and, for expanded clones, a class.

j_call: TRBJ2-3; clone_size: few; d_call: NA; v_call: TRBV20-1; cdr3_length: 16; cdr3_nt: TGCAGTGCTAGGCCGACCGGGCGTACGCTGACAGATACGCAGTATTTT; cdr3_aa: CSARPTGRTLTDTQYF
j_call: TRBJ2-7; clone_size: many; d_call: TRBD2; v_call: TRBV7-9; cdr3_length: 14; cdr3_nt: TGTGCCAGCAGCAATAGCGGGAGGTTGAACGAGCAGTACTTC; cdr3_aa: CASSNSGRLNEQYF
j_call: TRBJ2-7; clone_size: NA; d_call: TRBD1; v_call: TRBV6-5; cdr3_length: 16; cdr3_nt: TGTGCCAGCAGTTACTTTGCCGGGGACAGGGCCTACGAGCAGTACTTC; cdr3_aa: CASSYFAGDRAYEQYF
j_call: TRBJ2-1; clone_size: once; d_call: NA; v_call: TRBV5-1; cdr3_length: 15; cdr3_nt: TGCGCCAGCAGCGCCGGGACGGATGTGTCCAATGAGCAGTTCTTC; cdr3_aa: CASSAGTDVSNEQFF
j_call: TRBJ2-3; clone_size: few; d_call: TRBD1; v_call: TRBV12-3/TRBV12-4; cdr3_length: 16; cdr3_nt: TGTGCCAGCAGTTTAGACCTACAGGGGAGCACAGATACGCAGTATTTT; cdr3_aa: CASSLDLQGSTDTQYF
j_call: TRBJ2-7; clone_size: few; d_call: NA; v_call: TRBV6-5; cdr3_length: 12; cdr3_nt: TGTGCCAGCAGTTACGGGCCCTTCGAGCAGTACTTC; cdr3_aa: CASSYGPFEQYF
j_call: TRBJ2-5; clone_size: few; d_call: NA; v_call: TRBV29-1; cdr3_length: 14; cdr3_nt: TGCAGCGTTGGTTGGGGGGCCTCCCAAGAGACCCAGTACTTC; cdr3_aa: CSVGWGASQETQYF
j_call: TRBJ2-5; clone_size: few; d_call: NA; v_call: TRBV5-1; cdr3_length: 14; cdr3_nt: TGCGCCAGCAGCCCAGGGGGGGGTGAAGAGACCCAGTACTTC; cdr3_aa: CASSPGGGEETQYF
j_call: TRBJ1-1; clone_size: many; d_call: TRBD1; v_call: TRBV20-1; cdr3_length: 12; cdr3_nt: TGCAGTGCCACCGGGACAGCTACTGAAGCTTTCTTT; cdr3_aa: CSATGTATEAFF
j_call: TRBJ2-3; clone_size: NA; d_call: TRBD2; v_call: TRBV5-6; cdr3_length: 17; cdr3_nt: TGTGCCAGCAGCTTGGAACTAGCGGGATTCGTAGAAAATACGCAGTATTTT; cdr3_aa: CASSLELAGFVENTQYF
j_call: TRBJ1-5; clone_size: many; d_call: TRBD1; v_call: TRBV6-2/TRBV6-3; cdr3_length: 13; cdr3_nt: TGTGCCAGCAACGACAGGGTGGAGCAGCCCCAGCATTTT; cdr3_aa: CASNDRVEQPQHF
j_call: TRBJ2-5; clone_size: few; d_call: NA; v_call: TRBV7-9; cdr3_length: 13; cdr3_nt: TGTGCCAGCAGCTTTGCAGGGTCAGAGACCCAGTACTTC; cdr3_aa: CASSFAGSETQYF
j_call: TRBJ2-1; clone_size: NA; d_call: NA; v_call: TRBV6-5; cdr3_length: 12; cdr3_nt: TGTGCCAGCAGTACCCGGGACGCTGAGCAGTTCTTC; cdr3_aa: CASSTRDAEQFF
j_call: TRBJ2-5; clone_size: few; d_call: TRBD1; v_call: TRBV7-9; cdr3_length: 16; cdr3_nt: TGTGCCAGCAGCTTAATACAGGGGTCGTACCAAGAGACCCAGTACTTC; cdr3_aa: CASSLIQGSYQETQYF
j_call: TRBJ1-2; clone_size: NA; d_call: TRBD1; v_call: TRBV20-1; cdr3_length: 12; cdr3_nt: TGCAGTGCTCTTAATACAGGGGATGGCTACACCTTC; cdr3_aa: CSALNTGDGYTF
j_call: TRBJ2-5; clone_size: few; d_call: NA; v_call: TRBV5-1; cdr3_length: 16; cdr3_nt: TGCGCCAGCAGCGGCCGTGGGGTGGTAGGAAAAGAGACCCAGTACTTC; cdr3_aa: CASSGRGVVGKETQYF
j_call: TRBJ1-1; clone_size: many; d_call: TRBD1; v_call: TRBV2; cdr3_length: 17; cdr3_nt: TGTGCCAGCAGTCAAGACCAGGGGGGTGGTATGAACACTGAAGCTTTCTTT; cdr3_aa: CASSQDQGGGMNTEAFF
j_call: TRBJ2-1; clone_size: many; d_call: TRBD1; v_call: TRBV6-1; cdr3_length: 15; cdr3_nt: TGTGCCAGCCTTAAGGGACAGAGCTCCTACAATGAGCAGTTCTTC; cdr3_aa: CASLKGQSSYNEQFF
j_call: TRBJ1-1; clone_size: NA; d_call: TRBD1; v_call: TRBV6-2/TRBV6-3; cdr3_length: 15; cdr3_nt: TGTGCCAGCAGACGGCCGGGACAGAAGAACACTGAAGCTTTCTTT; cdr3_aa: CASRRPGQKNTEAFF
j_call: TRBJ2-7; clone_size: many; d_call: NA; v_call: TRBV20-1; cdr3_length: 14; cdr3_nt: TGCAGTGCTAGAGCTTATCCCATCAACTACGAGCAGTACTTC; cdr3_aa: CSARAYPINYEQYF
j_call: TRBJ2-3; clone_size: few; d_call: NA; v_call: TRBV7-2; cdr3_length: 13; cdr3_nt: TGTGCCAGCAGCACCCGGAGTCCAGATACGCAGTATTTT; cdr3_aa: CASSTRSPDTQYF
j_call: TRBJ2-3; clone_size: many; d_call: TRBD1; v_call: TRBV20-1; cdr3_length: 14; cdr3_nt: TGCAGTGCTAGAGCCACAGGGGCTGGAGATACGCAGTATTTT; cdr3_aa: CSARATGAGDTQYF
j_call: TRBJ2-3; clone_size: NA; d_call: TRBD2; v_call: TRBV29-1; cdr3_length: 15; cdr3_nt: TGCAGCGTTGTTGGACTAGCGGGAGTAACAGATACGCAGTATTTT; cdr3_aa: CSVVGLAGVTDTQYF
j_call: TRBJ2-2; clone_size: few; d_call: TRBD2; v_call: TRBV9; cdr3_length: 18; cdr3_nt: TGTGCCAGCAGCGTAAGAGCGGGGGGCCCCATAAACACCGGGGAGCTGTTTTTT; cdr3_aa: CASSVRAGGPINTGELFF
j_call: TRBJ2-1; clone_size: NA; d_call: TRBD1; v_call: TRBV7-9; cdr3_length: 16; cdr3_nt: TGTGCCAGCAGCTTAGGCGGCAGGGGGCAGTACAATGAGCAGTTCTTC; cdr3_aa: CASSLGGRGQYNEQFF
j_call: TRBJ2-7; clone_size: NA; d_call: NA; v_call: TRBV7-2; cdr3_length: 14; cdr3_nt: TGTGCCAGCAGCTTAGGACAGAAAGGTAGCGAGCAGTACTTC; cdr3_aa: CASSLGQKGSEQYF
j_call: TRBJ2-2; clone_size: NA; d_call: NA; v_call: TRBV29-1; cdr3_length: 15; cdr3_nt: TGCAGCGTTGAAGATCTAGCCGGCCGTTCCGGGGAGCTGTTTTTT; cdr3_aa: CSVEDLAGRSGELFF
j_call: TRBJ1-5; clone_size: many; d_call: NA; v_call: TRBV10-2; cdr3_length: 13; cdr3_nt: TGCGCCAGCAGTGTGGCAGGCAATCAGCCCCAGCATTTT; cdr3_aa: CASSVAGNQPQHF
j_call: TRBJ2-7; clone_size: NA; d_call: TRBD2; v_call: TRBV28; cdr3_length: 12; cdr3_nt: TGTGCCAGCAGTACTAGCGTCGGCGAGCAGTACTTC; cdr3_aa: CASSTSVGEQYF
j_call: TRBJ1-2; clone_size: many; d_call: TRBD1; v_call: TRBV5-6; cdr3_length: 14; cdr3_nt: TGTGCCAGCAATCGACAGGGCCCTCGGTATGGCTACACCTTC; cdr3_aa: CASNRQGPRYGYTF
j_call: TRBJ2-7; clone_size: NA; d_call: NA; v_call: TRBV6-2/TRBV6-3; cdr3_length: 13; cdr3_nt: TGTGCCAGCAGCCCAAATGCCTTAATGGAGCAGTACTTC; cdr3_aa: CASSPNALMEQYF
j_call: TRBJ2-1; clone_size: few; d_call: NA; v_call: TRBV9; cdr3_length: 15; cdr3_nt: TGTGCCAGCAGCGTAGTGACGGGAGTAAAGAATGAGCAGTTCTTC; cdr3_aa: CASSVVTGVKNEQFF
j_call: TRBJ2-7; clone_size: many; d_call: TRBD1; v_call: TRBV20-1; cdr3_length: 14; cdr3_nt: TGCAGTGCTAGAGATAACAGGGGGCGTCGGGAGCAGTACTTC; cdr3_aa: CSARDNRGRREQYF
j_call: TRBJ2-7; clone_size: many; d_call: NA; v_call: TRBV10-2; cdr3_length: 13; cdr3_nt: TGCGCCAGCAGTGAGATGGACCGCTACGAGCAGTACTTC; cdr3_aa: CASSEMDRYEQYF
j_call: TRBJ2-5; clone_size: NA; d_call: TRBD2; v_call: TRBV4-2; cdr3_length: 17; cdr3_nt: TGTGCCAGCAGCCAGGCAGGAACGCGGGGGGGCCTGGAGACCCAGTACTTC; cdr3_aa: CASSQAGTRGGLETQYF
j_call: TRBJ2-5; clone_size: few; d_call: NA; v_call: TRBV12-3/TRBV12-4; cdr3_length: 13; cdr3_nt: TGTGCCAGCAAGAGGACTGGACAAGAGACCCAGTACTTC; cdr3_aa: CASKRTGQETQYF
j_call: TRBJ2-1; clone_size: NA; d_call: NA; v_call: TRBV11-2; cdr3_length: 16; cdr3_nt: TGTGCCAGCAGCTTAGGCCAGGGGAGATCCTACAATGAGCAGTTCTTC; cdr3_aa: CASSLGQGRSYNEQFF
j_call: TRBJ2-3; clone_size: NA; d_call: NA; v_call: TRBV7-3; cdr3_length: 17; cdr3_nt: TGTGCCAGCAGCTTGGCCGGGACCCTTGTGGGGGCCGATACGCAGTATTTT; cdr3_aa: CASSLAGTLVGADTQYF
j_call: TRBJ1-1; clone_size: few; d_call: TRBD1; v_call: TRBV20-1; cdr3_length: 16; cdr3_nt: TGCAGTGCCCAAGAGGGAACAGGGGGCACCGTTACTGAAGCTTTCTTT; cdr3_aa: CSAQEGTGGTVTEAFF
j_call: TRBJ1-1; clone_size: few; d_call: NA; v_call: TRBV6-5; cdr3_length: 15; cdr3_nt: TGTGCCAGCAGTTACGGGGGGTTTGAGAACACTGAAGCTTTCTTT; cdr3_aa: CASSYGGFENTEAFF
j_call: TRBJ1-2; clone_size: few; d_call: TRBD1; v_call: TRBV5-1; cdr3_length: 13; cdr3_nt: TGCGCCAGCAGCCGGGACAGCCCCTATGGCTACACCTTC; cdr3_aa: CASSRDSPYGYTF
j_call: TRBJ1-5; clone_size: many; d_call: TRBD1; v_call: TRBV7-8; cdr3_length: 15; cdr3_nt: TGTGCCAGCAGCTCAATTTGGGACAGAAATCAGCCCCAGCATTTT; cdr3_aa: CASSSIWDRNQPQHF
j_call: TRBJ2-5; clone_size: many; d_call: TRBD1; v_call: TRBV20-1; cdr3_length: 12; cdr3_nt: TGCAGTGGAGACAGGGCCGAAGAGACCCAGTACTTC; cdr3_aa: CSGDRAEETQYF
j_call: TRBJ1-2; clone_size: NA; d_call: TRBD1; v_call: TRBV20-1; cdr3_length: 14; cdr3_nt: TGCAGTGCTAGAGCCGTCAGGGGGCAAGAAGGCTACACCTTC; cdr3_aa: CSARAVRGQEGYTF
j_call: TRBJ1-2; clone_size: many; d_call: NA; v_call: TRBV12-3/TRBV12-4; cdr3_length: 15; cdr3_nt: TGTGCCAGCAGCCCTGACGGTGGCGTAAGGGGTGGCTACACCTTC; cdr3_aa: CASSPDGGVRGGYTF
j_call: TRBJ2-7; clone_size: NA; d_call: NA; v_call: TRBV10-3; cdr3_length: 14; cdr3_nt: TGTGCCATCAGTGAGCAATACCGGGAATACGAGCAGTACTTC; cdr3_aa: CAISEQYREYEQYF
j_call: TRBJ2-7; clone_size: NA; d_call: NA; v_call: TRBV4-1; cdr3_length: 15; cdr3_nt: TGCGCCAGCAGCCAAATGAACAGGGCTACCTACGAGCAGTACTTC; cdr3_aa: CASSQMNRATYEQYF
j_call: TRBJ1-1; clone_size: NA; d_call: NA; v_call: TRBV5-5; cdr3_length: 13; cdr3_nt: TGTGCCAGCAGCTTGTTCGGGGCCCCTGAAGCTTTCTTT; cdr3_aa: CASSLFGAPEAFF
j_call: TRBJ2-7; clone_size: few; d_call: TRBD2; v_call: TRBV28; cdr3_length: 14; cdr3_nt: TGTGCCAGCAGTTTTGGGACTAGCCCTTTGGGGCAGTACTTC; cdr3_aa: CASSFGTSPLGQYF
j_call: TRBJ1-6; clone_size: few; d_call: NA; v_call: TRBV2; cdr3_length: 15; cdr3_nt: TGTGCCAGCAGTGAACGGGCAGGGAGTAATTCACCCCTCCACTTT; cdr3_aa: CASSERAGSNSPLHF
j_call: TRBJ2-5; clone_size: few; d_call: NA; v_call: TRBV5-6; cdr3_length: 15; cdr3_nt: TGTGCCAGCAGCTCCCGGGGCCCAGGAAGAGAGACCCAGTACTTC; cdr3_aa: CASSSRGPGRETQYF
j_call: TRBJ2-7; clone_size: few; d_call: TRBD2; v_call: TRBV28; cdr3_length: 13; cdr3_nt: TGTGCCAGCGCGAGGGACTACACCTACGAGCAGTACTTC; cdr3_aa: CASARDYTYEQYF
j_call: TRBJ2-3; clone_size: few; d_call: TRBD2; v_call: TRBV29-1; cdr3_length: 15; cdr3_nt: TGCAGCGTTCGGCGGGGGTCAATCCTAACAGATACGCAGTATTTT; cdr3_aa: CSVRRGSILTDTQYF
j_call: TRBJ2-1; clone_size: few; d_call: TRBD2; v_call: TRBV7-2; cdr3_length: 15; cdr3_nt: TGTGCCAGCAGCTTAGCAGCGGGGGAGATAAGTGAGCAGTTCTTC; cdr3_aa: CASSLAAGEISEQFF
j_call: TRBJ2-5; clone_size: many; d_call: TRBD2; v_call: TRBV10-3; cdr3_length: 12; cdr3_nt: TGTGCCACCACTAGCGGGGGAGAGACCCAGTACTTC; cdr3_aa: CATTSGGETQYF